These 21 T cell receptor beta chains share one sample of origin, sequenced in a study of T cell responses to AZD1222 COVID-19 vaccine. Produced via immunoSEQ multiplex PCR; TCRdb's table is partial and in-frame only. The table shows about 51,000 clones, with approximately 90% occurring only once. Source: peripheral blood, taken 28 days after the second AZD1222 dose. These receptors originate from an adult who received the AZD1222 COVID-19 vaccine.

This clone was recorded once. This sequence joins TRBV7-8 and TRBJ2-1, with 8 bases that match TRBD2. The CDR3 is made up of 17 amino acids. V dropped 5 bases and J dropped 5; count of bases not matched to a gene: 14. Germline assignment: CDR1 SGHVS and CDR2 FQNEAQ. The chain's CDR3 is CASSPSILAEFHNEQFF. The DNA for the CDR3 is TGTGCCAGCAGCCCCAGTATACTAGCGGAATTTCACAATGAGCAGTTCTTC.

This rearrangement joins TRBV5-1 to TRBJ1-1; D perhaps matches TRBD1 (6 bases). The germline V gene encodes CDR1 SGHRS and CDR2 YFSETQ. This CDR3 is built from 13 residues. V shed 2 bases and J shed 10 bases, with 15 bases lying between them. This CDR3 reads CASSFFIGQTAFF. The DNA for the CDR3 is TGCGCCAGCAGCTTCTTTATCGGACAGACAGCTTTCTTT.

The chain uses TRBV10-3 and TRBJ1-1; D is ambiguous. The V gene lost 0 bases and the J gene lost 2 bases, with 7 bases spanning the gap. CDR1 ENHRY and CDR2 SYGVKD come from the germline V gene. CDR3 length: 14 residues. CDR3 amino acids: CAISESVVNTEAFF. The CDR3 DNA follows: TGTGCCATCAGTGAGTCGGTGGTAAACACTGAAGCTTTCTTT.

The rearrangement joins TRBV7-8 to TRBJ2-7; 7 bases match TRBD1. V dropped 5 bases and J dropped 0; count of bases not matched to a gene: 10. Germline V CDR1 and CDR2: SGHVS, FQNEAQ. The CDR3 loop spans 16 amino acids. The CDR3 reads CASSIRQGSSSYEQYF. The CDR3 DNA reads TGTGCCAGCAGCATCCGACAGGGCTCCTCCTCCTACGAGCAGTACTTC.

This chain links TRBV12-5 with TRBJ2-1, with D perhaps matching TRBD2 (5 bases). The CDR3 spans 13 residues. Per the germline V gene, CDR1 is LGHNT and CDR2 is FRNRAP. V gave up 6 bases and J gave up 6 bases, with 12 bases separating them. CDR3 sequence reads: CASGRPGSNEQFF. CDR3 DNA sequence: TGTGCTAGTGGCCGTCCGGGAAGCAATGAGCAGTTCTTC.

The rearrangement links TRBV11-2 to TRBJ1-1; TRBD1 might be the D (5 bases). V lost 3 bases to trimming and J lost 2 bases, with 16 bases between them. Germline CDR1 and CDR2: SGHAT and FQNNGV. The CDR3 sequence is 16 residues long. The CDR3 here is CASSFTFRTINTEAFF. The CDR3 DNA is TGTGCCAGCAGCTTTACTTTTAGGACAATTAACACTGAAGCTTTCTTT.

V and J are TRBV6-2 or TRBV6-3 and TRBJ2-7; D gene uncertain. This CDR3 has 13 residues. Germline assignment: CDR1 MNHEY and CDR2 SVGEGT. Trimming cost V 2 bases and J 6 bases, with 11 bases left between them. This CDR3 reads CASSYPMRREQYF. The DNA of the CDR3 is TGTGCCAGCAGTTACCCGATGAGGCGCGAGCAGTACTTC.

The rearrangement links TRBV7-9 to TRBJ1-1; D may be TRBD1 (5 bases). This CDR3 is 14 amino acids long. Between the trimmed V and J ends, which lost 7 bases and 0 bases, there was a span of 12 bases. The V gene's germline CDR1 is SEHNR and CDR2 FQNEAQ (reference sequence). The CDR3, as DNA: TGTGCCAGCACCCAGGGTAGGGTGAACACTGAAGCTTTCTTT. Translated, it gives CASTQGRVNTEAFF.

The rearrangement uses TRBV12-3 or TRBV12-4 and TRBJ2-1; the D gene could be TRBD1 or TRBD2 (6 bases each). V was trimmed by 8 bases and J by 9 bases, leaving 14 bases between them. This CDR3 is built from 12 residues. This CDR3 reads CASLEGGAEQFF. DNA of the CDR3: TGTGCCAGCCTTGAGGGGGGCGCTGAGCAGTTCTTC.

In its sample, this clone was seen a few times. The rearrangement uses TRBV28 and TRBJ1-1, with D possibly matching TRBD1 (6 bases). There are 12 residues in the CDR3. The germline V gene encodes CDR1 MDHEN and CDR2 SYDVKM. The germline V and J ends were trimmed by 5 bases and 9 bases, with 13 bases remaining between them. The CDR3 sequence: CASSITGLQAFF. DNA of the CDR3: TGTGCCAGCAGTATAACAGGGTTGCAAGCTTTCTTT.

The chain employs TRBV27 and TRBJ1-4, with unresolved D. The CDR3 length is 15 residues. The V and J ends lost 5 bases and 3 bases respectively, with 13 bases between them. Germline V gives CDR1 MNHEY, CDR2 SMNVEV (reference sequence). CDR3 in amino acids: CASSPMGRSNEKLFF. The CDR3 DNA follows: TGTGCCAGCAGTCCCATGGGCAGATCTAATGAAAAACTGTTTTTT.

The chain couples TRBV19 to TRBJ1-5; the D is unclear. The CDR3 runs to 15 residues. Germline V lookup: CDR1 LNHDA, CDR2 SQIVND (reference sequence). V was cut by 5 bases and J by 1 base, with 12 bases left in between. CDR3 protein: CASSPGSLSNQPQHF. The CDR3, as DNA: TGTGCCAGTAGTCCGGGGAGCTTGAGCAATCAGCCCCAGCATTTT.

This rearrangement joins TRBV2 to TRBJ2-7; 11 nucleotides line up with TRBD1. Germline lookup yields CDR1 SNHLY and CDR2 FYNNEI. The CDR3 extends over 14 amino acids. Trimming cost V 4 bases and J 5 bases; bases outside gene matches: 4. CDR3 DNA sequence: TGTGCCAGCAGTGGGGACAGGGGGATGAACGAGCAGTACTTC. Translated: CASSGDRGMNEQYF.

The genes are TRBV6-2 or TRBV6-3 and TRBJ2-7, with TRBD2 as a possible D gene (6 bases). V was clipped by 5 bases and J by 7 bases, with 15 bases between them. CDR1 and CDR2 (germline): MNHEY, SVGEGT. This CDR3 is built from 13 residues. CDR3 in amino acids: CASSGGDSREQYF. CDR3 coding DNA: TGTGCCAGCAGTGGAGGGGACTCTCGAGAGCAGTACTTC.

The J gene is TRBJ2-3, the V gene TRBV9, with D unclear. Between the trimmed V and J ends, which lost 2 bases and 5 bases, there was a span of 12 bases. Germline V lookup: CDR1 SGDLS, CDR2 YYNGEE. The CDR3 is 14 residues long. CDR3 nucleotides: TGTGCCAGCAGCGTGGCAACCAGTGGAGATACGCAGTATTTT. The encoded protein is CASSVATSGDTQYF.

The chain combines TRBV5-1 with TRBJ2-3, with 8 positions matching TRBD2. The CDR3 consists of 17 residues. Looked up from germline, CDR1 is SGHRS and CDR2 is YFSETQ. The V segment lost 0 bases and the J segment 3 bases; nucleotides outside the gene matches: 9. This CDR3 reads CASSLASSGSGTDTQYF. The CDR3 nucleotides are TGCGCCAGCAGCTTGGCATCCAGCGGGAGTGGGACAGATACGCAGTATTTT.

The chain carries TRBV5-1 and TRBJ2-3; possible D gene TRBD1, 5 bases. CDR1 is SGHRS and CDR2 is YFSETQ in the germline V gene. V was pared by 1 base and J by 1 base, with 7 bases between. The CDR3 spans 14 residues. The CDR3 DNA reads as TGCGCCAGCAGCTTGATACAGGGCACAGATACGCAGTATTTT. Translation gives CASSLIQGTDTQYF.

CDR3 sequence (DNA): TGTGCCAGCAACCTAGGACAGGGGCCCCACGAGCAGTACTTC. Its protein is CASNLGQGPHEQYF. This chain joins TRBV5-8 and TRBJ2-7, with 9 nucleotides matching TRBD1. From germline, CDR1 is SGHTS and CDR2 YDEGEE. CDR3 size: 14 residues. The trim removed 6 bases at V and 5 bases at J, leaving 9 bases unmatched.

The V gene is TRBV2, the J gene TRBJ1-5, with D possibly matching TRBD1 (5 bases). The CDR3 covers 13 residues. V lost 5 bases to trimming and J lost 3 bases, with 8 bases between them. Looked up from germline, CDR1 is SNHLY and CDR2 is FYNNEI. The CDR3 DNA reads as TGTGCCAGCAGTCGACAGTCCAATCAGCCCCAGCATTTT. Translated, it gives CASSRQSNQPQHF.

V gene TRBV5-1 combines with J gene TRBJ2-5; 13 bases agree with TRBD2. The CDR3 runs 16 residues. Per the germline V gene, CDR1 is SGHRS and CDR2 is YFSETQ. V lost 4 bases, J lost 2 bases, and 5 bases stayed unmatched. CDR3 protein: CASSLGTSGEQETQYF. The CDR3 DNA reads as TGCGCCAGCAGCCTAGGGACTAGCGGGGAACAAGAGACCCAGTACTTC.

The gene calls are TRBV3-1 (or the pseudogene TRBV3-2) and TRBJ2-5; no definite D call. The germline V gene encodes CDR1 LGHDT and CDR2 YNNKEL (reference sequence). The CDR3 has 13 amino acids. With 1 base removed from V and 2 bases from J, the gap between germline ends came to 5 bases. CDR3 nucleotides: TGTGCCAGCAGCCAAGTCGGACAAGAGACCCAGTACTTC. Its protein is CASSQVGQETQYF.